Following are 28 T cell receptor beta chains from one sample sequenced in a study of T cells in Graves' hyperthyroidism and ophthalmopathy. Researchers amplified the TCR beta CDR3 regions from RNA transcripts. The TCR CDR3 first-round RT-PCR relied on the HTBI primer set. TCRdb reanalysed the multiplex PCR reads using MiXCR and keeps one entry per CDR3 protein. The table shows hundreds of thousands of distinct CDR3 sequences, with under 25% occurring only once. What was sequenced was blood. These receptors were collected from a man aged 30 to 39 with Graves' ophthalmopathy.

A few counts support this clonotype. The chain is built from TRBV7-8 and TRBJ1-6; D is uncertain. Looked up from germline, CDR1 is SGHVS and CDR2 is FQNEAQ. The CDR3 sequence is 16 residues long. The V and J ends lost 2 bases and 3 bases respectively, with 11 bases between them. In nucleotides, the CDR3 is TGTGCCAGCAGCTTACCAGATACCCTCTATAATTCACCCCTCCACTTT. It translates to CASSLPDTLYNSPLHF.

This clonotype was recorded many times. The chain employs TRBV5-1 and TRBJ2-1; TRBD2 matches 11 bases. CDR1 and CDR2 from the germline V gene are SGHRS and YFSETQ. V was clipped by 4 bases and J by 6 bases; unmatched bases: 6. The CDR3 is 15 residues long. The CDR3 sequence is CASSPLAGAINEQFF. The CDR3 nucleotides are TGCGCCAGCAGCCCACTAGCGGGAGCTATCAATGAGCAGTTCTTC.

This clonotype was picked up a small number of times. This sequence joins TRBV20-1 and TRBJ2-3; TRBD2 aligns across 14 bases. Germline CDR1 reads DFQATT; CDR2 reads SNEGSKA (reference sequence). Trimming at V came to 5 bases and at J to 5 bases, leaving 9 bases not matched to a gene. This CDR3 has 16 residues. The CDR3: CSAAGTSGRGGDTQYF. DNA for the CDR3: TGCAGTGCTGCCGGGACTAGCGGGAGAGGCGGAGATACGCAGTATTTT.

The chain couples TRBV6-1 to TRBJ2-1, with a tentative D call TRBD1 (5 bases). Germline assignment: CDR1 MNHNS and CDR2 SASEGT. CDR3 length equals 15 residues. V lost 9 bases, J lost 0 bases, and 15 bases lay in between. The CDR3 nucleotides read TGTGCCAGTCACAGGCGTCAAAGCTCCTACAATGAGCAGTTCTTC. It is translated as CASHRRQSSYNEQFF.

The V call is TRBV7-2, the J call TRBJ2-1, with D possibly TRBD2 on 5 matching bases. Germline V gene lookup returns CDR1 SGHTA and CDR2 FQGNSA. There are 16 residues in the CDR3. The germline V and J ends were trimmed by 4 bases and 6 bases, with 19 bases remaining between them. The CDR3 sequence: CASSSRGADNSNEQFF. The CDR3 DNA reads TGTGCCAGCAGCTCCCGAGGAGCGGATAACTCCAATGAGCAGTTCTTC.

CDR3 in DNA: TGTGCCAGCAGTAGATTGGCGGGACAGGGTGAGCAGTTCTTC. Protein: CASSRLAGQGEQFF. The chain carries TRBV12-3 or TRBV12-4 and TRBJ2-1; 9 bases line up with TRBD1. The ends lost 5 bases at V and 9 bases at J; junction bases unmatched: 8. The CDR3 is 14 amino acids.

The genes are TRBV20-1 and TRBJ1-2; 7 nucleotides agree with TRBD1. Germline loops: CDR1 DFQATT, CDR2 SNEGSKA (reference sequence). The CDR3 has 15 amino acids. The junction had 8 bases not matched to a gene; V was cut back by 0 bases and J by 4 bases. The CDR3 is CSARDWLRDSYGYTF. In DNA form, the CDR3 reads TGCAGTGCTAGAGATTGGCTCCGGGACAGCTATGGCTACACCTTC.

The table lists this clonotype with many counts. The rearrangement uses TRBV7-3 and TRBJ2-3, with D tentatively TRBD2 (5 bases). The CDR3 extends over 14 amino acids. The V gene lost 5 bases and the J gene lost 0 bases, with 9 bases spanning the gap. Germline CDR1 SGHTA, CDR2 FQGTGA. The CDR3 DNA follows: TGTGCCAGCAGCCAGAGCGGAAGCACAGATACGCAGTATTTT. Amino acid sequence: CASSQSGSTDTQYF.

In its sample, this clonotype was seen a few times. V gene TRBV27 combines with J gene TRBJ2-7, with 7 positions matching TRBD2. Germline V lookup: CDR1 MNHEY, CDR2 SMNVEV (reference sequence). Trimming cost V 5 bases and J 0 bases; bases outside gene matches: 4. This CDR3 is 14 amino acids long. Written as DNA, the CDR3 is TGTGCCAGCAGTACACGGACTAGCTCCTACGAGCAGTACTTC. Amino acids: CASSTRTSSYEQYF.

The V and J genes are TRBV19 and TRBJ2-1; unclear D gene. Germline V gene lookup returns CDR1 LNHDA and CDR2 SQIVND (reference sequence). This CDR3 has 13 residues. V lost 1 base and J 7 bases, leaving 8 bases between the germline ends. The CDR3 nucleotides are TGTGCCAGTAGTATAGGTGTCGGGAATGAGCAGTTCTTC. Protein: CASSIGVGNEQFF.

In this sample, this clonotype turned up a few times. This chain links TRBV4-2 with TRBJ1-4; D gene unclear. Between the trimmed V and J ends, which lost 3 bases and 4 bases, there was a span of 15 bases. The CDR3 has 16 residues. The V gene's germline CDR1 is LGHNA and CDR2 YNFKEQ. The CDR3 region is CASSQDPGRLNEKLFF. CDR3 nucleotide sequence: TGTGCCAGCAGCCAGGACCCCGGGCGCCTTAATGAAAAACTGTTTTTT.

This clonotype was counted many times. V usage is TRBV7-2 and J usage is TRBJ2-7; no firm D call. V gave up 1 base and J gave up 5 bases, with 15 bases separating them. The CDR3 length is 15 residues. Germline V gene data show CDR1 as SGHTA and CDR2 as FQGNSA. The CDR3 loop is CASSLDPVPSNEQYF. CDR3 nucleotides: TGTGCCAGCAGCTTAGATCCTGTGCCCTCAAACGAGCAGTACTTC.

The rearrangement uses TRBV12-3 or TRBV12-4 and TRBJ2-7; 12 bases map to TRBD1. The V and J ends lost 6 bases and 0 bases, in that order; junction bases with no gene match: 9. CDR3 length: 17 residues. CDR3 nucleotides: TGTGCCAGCAGGCCGGGGACAGGGGGCGTTAGCTCCTACGAGCAGTACTTC. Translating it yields CASRPGTGGVSSYEQYF.

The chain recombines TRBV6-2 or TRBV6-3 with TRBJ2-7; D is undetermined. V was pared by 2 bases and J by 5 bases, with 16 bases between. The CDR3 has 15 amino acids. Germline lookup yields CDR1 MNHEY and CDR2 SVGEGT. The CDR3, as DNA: TGTGCCAGCAGTTACCCGGGTAGGGCTGTGCACGAGCAGTACTTC. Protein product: CASSYPGRAVHEQYF.

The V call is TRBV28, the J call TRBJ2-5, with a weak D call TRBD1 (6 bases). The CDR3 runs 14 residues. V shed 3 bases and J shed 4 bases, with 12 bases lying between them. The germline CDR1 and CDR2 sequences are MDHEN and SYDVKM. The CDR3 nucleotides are TGTGCCAGCAGTTTCAGGGGCTCGCGAGAGACCCAGTACTTC. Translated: CASSFRGSRETQYF.

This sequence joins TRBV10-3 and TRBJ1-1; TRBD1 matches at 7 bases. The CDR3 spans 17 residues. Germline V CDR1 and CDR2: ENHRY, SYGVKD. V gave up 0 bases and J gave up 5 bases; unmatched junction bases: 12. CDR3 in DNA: TGTGCCATCAGTGAGTCGAATTTAGGGCCAGGGGGAACTGAAGCTTTCTTT. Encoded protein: CAISESNLGPGGTEAFF.

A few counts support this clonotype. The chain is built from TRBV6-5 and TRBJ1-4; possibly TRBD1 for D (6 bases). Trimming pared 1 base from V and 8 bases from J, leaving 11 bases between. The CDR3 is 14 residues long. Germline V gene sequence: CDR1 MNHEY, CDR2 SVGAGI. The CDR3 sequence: CASSYWQGNEKLFF. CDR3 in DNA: TGTGCCAGCAGTTACTGGCAGGGGAACGAAAAACTGTTTTTT.

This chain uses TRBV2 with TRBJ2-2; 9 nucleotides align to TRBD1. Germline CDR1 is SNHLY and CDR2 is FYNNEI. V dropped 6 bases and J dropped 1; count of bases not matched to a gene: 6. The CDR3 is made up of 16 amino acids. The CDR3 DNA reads TGTGCCAGCAGGGTAGAGACAGGGGGGAACACCGGGGAGCTGTTTTTT. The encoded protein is CASRVETGGNTGELFF.

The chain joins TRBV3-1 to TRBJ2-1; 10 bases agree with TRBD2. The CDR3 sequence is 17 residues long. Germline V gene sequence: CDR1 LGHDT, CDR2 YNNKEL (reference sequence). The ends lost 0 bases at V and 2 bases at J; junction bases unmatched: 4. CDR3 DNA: TGTGCCAGCAGCCAAGAATCACTAGCGGGAACCTACAATGAGCAGTTCTTC. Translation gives CASSQESLAGTYNEQFF.

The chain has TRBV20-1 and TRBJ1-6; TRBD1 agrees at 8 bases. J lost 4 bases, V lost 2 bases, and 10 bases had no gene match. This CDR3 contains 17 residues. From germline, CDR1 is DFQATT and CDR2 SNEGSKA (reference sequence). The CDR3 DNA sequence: TGCAGTGCTAGACTGGACAGGGCCGCCCCTTATAATTCACCCCTCCACTTT. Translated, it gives CSARLDRAAPYNSPLHF.

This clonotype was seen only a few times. As DNA, the CDR3 is TGTGCCAGCAGTAAGCGGGAATTGACCGGGGAGCTGTTTTTT. It translates to CASSKRELTGELFF. The chain recombines TRBV6-2 or TRBV6-3 with TRBJ2-2; 7 bases line up with TRBD2. The CDR3 loop spans 14 amino acids. Germline V gene lookup returns CDR1 MNHEY and CDR2 SVGEGT. The trim removed 5 bases at V and 5 bases at J, leaving 5 bases unmatched.

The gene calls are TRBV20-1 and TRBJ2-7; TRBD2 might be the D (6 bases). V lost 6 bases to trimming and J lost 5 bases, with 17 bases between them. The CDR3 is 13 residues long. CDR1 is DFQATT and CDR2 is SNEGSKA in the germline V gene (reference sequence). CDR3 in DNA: TGCAGTGCGCAGGGACTTAGCGGCCACGAGCAGTACTTC. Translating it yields CSAQGLSGHEQYF.

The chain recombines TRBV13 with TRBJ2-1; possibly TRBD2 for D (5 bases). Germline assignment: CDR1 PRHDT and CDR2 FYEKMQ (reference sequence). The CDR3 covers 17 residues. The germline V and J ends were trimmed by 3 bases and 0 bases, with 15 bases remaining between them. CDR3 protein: CASSFSQLDASYNEQFF. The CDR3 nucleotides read TGTGCCAGCAGCTTTTCCCAACTAGATGCCTCCTACAATGAGCAGTTCTTC.

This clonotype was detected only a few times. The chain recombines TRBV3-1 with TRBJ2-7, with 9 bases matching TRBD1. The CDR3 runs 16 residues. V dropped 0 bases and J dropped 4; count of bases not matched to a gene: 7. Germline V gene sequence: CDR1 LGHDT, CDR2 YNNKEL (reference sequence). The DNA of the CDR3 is TGTGCCAGCAGCCAAGATCCAGGGACAGGGCAATACGAGCAGTACTTC. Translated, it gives CASSQDPGTGQYEQYF.

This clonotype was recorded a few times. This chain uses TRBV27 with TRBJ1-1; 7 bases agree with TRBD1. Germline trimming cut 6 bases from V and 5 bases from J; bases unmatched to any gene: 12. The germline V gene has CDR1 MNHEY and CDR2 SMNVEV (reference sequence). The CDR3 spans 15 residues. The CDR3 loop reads CASSYTGVGRTEAFF. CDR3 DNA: TGTGCCAGCAGCTACACAGGGGTAGGTAGGACTGAAGCTTTCTTT.

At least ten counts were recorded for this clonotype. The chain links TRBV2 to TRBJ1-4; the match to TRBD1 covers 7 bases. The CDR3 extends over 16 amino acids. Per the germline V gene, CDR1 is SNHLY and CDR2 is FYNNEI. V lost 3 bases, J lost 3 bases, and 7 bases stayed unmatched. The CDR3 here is CASSDPRQGSNEKLFF. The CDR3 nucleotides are TGTGCCAGCAGTGATCCGAGACAGGGCTCTAATGAAAAACTGTTTTTT.

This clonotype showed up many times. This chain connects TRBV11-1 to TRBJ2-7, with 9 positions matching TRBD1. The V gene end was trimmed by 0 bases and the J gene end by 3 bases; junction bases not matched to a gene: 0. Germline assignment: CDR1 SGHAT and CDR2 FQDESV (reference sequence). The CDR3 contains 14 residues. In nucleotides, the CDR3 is TGTGCCAGCAGCTTAGCGGGACAGGGCTACGAGCAGTACTTC. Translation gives CASSLAGQGYEQYF.

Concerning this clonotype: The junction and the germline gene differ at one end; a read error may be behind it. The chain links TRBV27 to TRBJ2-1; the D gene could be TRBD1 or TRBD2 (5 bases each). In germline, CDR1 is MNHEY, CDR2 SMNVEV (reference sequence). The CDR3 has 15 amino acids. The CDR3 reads CASSSPGAGTDEQLF. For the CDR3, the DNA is TGTGCCAGCAGTTCCCCTGGTGCCGGGACCGATGAGCAGCTCTTC.